This is a list of T cell receptor beta chains from one sample in a study of T cells after somatic rescue of genetic block. Sequencing used immunoSEQ multiplex PCR; TCRdb keeps in-frame clones, though not all of them. This sample carries 9,500 to 10,000 clones, 70% to 85% of them seen once, and the ten largest clones take about 22%. Sequenced input: peripheral blood mononuclear cells (PBMCs). The receptors derive from a boy aged 5-17 years. CDR3s include the opening cysteine and the closing phenylalanine or tryptophan. A D gene is named only where the DNA matches it firmly. Part of the rows lack a size; the others show once, few, many or a class for expanded clones.

v_call: TRBV6-1; d_call: .; j_call: TRBJ1-6; clone_size: .; cdr3_aa: CASRTGSSHNSPLHF; cdr3_nt: TGTGCCAGCAGAACAGGGTCCTCTCATAATTCACCCCTCCACTTT
v_call: TRBV2; d_call: TRBD1; j_call: TRBJ1-2; clone_size: few; cdr3_aa: CASSGTGRGYTF; cdr3_nt: TGTGCCAGCAGTGGGACAGGGAGAGGCTACACCTTC
v_call: TRBV21-1; d_call: .; j_call: TRBJ1-5; clone_size: few; cdr3_aa: CASNPWTGYSNQPQHF; cdr3_nt: TGTGCCAGCAACCCTTGGACAGGCTATAGCAATCAGCCCCAGCATTTT
v_call: TRBV19; d_call: TRBD2; j_call: TRBJ2-7; clone_size: .; cdr3_aa: CASSMTSGETYEQYF; cdr3_nt: TGTGCCAGTAGTATGACTAGCGGGGAGACCTACGAGCAGTACTTC
v_call: TRBV13; d_call: TRBD2; j_call: TRBJ2-7; clone_size: medium-sized; cdr3_aa: CASSSFAGGPEEQYF; cdr3_nt: TGTGCCAGCAGCTCCTTCGCGGGGGGGCCTGAGGAGCAGTACTTC
v_call: TRBV5-1; d_call: .; j_call: TRBJ1-5; clone_size: few; cdr3_aa: CASSFEGVGNQPQHF; cdr3_nt: TGCGCCAGCAGCTTCGAGGGCGTGGGCAATCAGCCCCAGCATTTT
v_call: TRBV10-3; d_call: .; j_call: TRBJ2-7; clone_size: medium-sized; cdr3_aa: CAISEGGPEQYF; cdr3_nt: TGTGCCATCAGTGAGGGCGGTCCCGAGCAGTACTTC
v_call: TRBV10-3; d_call: TRBD1; j_call: TRBJ1-1; clone_size: .; cdr3_aa: CAISERTGRTEAFF; cdr3_nt: TGTGCCATCAGTGAAAGGACAGGGCGCACTGAAGCTTTCTTT
v_call: TRBV13; d_call: TRBD1; j_call: TRBJ2-7; clone_size: .; cdr3_aa: CASSPQGTGGLAGFSYEQYF; cdr3_nt: TGTGCCAGCAGCCCACAGGGGACAGGGGGCTTAGCGGGGTTCTCCTACGAGCAGTACTTC
v_call: TRBV30; d_call: .; j_call: TRBJ2-5; clone_size: .; cdr3_aa: CAWSPQGQETQYF; cdr3_nt: TGTGCCTGGAGCCCCCAGGGCCAAGAGACCCAGTACTTC
v_call: TRBV5-6; d_call: .; j_call: TRBJ1-4; clone_size: .; cdr3_aa: CASSSTVNEKLFF; cdr3_nt: TGTGCCAGCAGCTCGACGGTGAATGAAAAACTGTTTTTT
v_call: TRBV5-1; d_call: .; j_call: TRBJ1-2; clone_size: .; cdr3_aa: CASSTTTIGYTF; cdr3_nt: TGCGCCAGCAGCACCACGACAATTGGCTACACCTTC
v_call: TRBV5-1; d_call: .; j_call: TRBJ2-7; clone_size: .; cdr3_aa: CASSLVGPEQYF; cdr3_nt: TGCGCCAGCAGCTTGGTGGGGCCCGAGCAGTACTTC
v_call: TRBV15; d_call: TRBD1; j_call: TRBJ1-5; clone_size: medium-sized; cdr3_aa: CATSRGGTGRNQPQHF; cdr3_nt: TGTGCCACCAGCAGAGGAGGGACAGGGCGCAATCAGCCCCAGCATTTT
v_call: TRBV11-3; d_call: .; j_call: TRBJ2-5; clone_size: .; cdr3_aa: CASSFNPAPQETQYF; cdr3_nt: TGTGCCAGCAGCTTTAACCCAGCCCCCCAAGAGACCCAGTACTTC
v_call: TRBV29-1; d_call: .; j_call: TRBJ2-5; clone_size: .; cdr3_aa: CSVYMAKPSVRGETQYF; cdr3_nt: TGCAGCGTCTACATGGCCAAGCCTAGCGTTCGGGGGGAGACCCAGTACTTC